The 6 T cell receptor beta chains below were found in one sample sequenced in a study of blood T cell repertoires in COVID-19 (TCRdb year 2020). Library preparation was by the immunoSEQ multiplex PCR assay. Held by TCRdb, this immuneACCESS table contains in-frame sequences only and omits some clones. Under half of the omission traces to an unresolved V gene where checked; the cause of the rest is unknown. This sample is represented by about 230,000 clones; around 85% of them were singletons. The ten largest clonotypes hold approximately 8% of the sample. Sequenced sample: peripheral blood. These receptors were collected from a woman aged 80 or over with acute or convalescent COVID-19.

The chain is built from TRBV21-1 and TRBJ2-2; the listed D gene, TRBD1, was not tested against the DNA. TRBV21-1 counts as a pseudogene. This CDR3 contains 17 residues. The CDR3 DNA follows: TGTGCCAGCAGCTCTACCACCGGGACAGGGAACACCGGGGAGCTGTTTTTT. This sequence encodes CASSSTTGTGNTGELFF.

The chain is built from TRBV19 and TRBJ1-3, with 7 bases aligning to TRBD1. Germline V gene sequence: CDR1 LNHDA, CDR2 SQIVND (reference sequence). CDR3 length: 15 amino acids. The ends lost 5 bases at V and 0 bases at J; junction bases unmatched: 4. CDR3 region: CASSATGDSGNTIYF. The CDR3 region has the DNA TGTGCCAGTAGTGCTACAGGGGACTCTGGAAACACCATATATTTT.

The CDR3 coding sequence is TGCGCCAGCAGCCCTCAAGGGGAGGGCGTGAACACTGAAGCTTTCTTT. This translates into CASSPQGEGVNTEAFF. This chain links TRBV5-1 with TRBJ1-1; D perhaps matches TRBD1 (5 bases). CDR3 size: 16 residues. V was trimmed by 4 bases and J by 0 bases, leaving 16 bases between them. Germline CDR1 is SGHRS and CDR2 is YFSETQ.

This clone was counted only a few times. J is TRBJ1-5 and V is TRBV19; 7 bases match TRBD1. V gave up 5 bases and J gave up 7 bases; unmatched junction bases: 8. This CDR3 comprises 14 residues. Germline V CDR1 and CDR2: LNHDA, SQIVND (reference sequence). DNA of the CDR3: TGTGCCAGTAGTTCCTTGGACAGGATCCAGCCCCAGCATTTT. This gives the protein CASSSLDRIQPQHF.

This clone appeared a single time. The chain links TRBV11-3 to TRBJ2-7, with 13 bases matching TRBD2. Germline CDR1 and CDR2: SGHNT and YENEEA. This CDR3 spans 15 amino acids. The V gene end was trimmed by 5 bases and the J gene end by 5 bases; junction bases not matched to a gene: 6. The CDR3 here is CASSPTSGGVNEQYF. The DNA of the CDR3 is TGTGCCAGCAGCCCCACTAGCGGGGGGGTCAACGAGCAGTACTTC.

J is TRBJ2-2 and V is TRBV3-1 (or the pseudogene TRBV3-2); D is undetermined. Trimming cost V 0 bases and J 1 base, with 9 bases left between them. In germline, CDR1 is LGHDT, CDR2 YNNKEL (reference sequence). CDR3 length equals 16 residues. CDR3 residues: CASSQDRARNTGELFF. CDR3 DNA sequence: TGTGCCAGCAGCCAAGATCGAGCCCGGAACACCGGGGAGCTGTTTTTT.